A single sample gave rise to the 10 T cell receptor beta chains below, sequenced in a study of CXCR3-negative and CXCR3-positive naive CD8 T cells. Points from the study as a whole: Naive cells positive for CXCR3 carried more hydrophobic TRB CDR3s than CXCR3-negative ones.

Via 5' RACE with UMI labels, TRB cDNA libraries were prepared. Each CDR3 protein gets one entry in TCRdb, which reprocessed the 5' RACE reads and gives no DNA. Recorded here are 100,000 to 150,000 distinct CDR3 sequences; the top ten clones represent about 0.54%. For these receptors, no antigen is known. The sequenced material came from naive CXCR3+ CD8+ T cells from blood. Subset defined: CD45RO-CCR7+CD27+CD95- naive CD8+ T cells expressing CXCR3 (TNR3+). Receptor source: a human donor in good health. Some clones in this sample may be carry-over from other donors' samples.

The chain is built from TRBV15 and TRBJ1-1; TCRdb selects TRBD1, and the lack of DNA leaves this call unchecked. In germline, CDR1 is LNHNV, CDR2 YYDKDF (reference sequence). The CDR3 runs to 13 residues. The CDR3 spells CATSGTGGTEAFF.

The V and J genes are TRBV28 and TRBJ2-7; no DNA is available, so the TRBD2 call from TCRdb remains unchecked. There are 15 residues in the CDR3. The V gene's germline CDR1 is MDHEN and CDR2 SYDVKM. CDR3 residues: CASSLVAESSYEQYF. Drawing the rest from reference TRBV28 and TRBJ2-7, the complete variable domain is DVKVTQSSRYLVKRTGEKVFLECVQDMDHENMFWYRQDPGLGLRLIYFSYDVKMKEKGDIPEGYSVSREKKERFSLILESASTNQTSMYLCASSLVAESSYEQYFGPGTRLTVT.

The genes are TRBV9 and TRBJ2-7. The germline CDR1 and CDR2 sequences are SGDLS and YYNGEE. The CDR3 is 14 amino acids. This chain's CDR3 is CASSVVDGDYEQYF.

The chain joins TRBV5-1 to TRBJ2-1; TCRdb calls TRBD1, which cannot be checked without DNA. Germline values: CDR1 SGHRS, CDR2 YFSETQ. CDR3 length equals 17 residues. CDR3 sequence reads: CASSLAGTGSTYNEQFF. Full variable domain (remainder filled in from reference TRBV5-1 and TRBJ2-1): KAGVTQTPRYLIKTRGQQVTLSCSPISGHRSVSWYQQTPGQGLQFLFEYFSETQRNKGNFPGRFSGRQFSNSRSEMNVSTLELGDSALYLCASSLAGTGSTYNEQFFGPGTRLTVL.

The chain recombines TRBV28 with TRBJ2-2; no DNA is available, so the TRBD2 call from TCRdb remains unchecked. The CDR3 extends over 16 amino acids. Germline CDR1 MDHEN, CDR2 SYDVKM. The CDR3 sequence: CASSLWTSGNTGELFF.

V is TRBV5-1 and J is TRBJ1-6; the TCRdb D gene call, TRBD1, has no DNA to confirm it. The CDR3 has 22 amino acids. Germline V gene data show CDR1 as SGHRS and CDR2 as YFSETQ. CDR3 residues: CASSSGTGGDLSFSSYNSPLHF.

The chain joins TRBV19 to TRBJ1-1. Per germline, CDR1 LNHDA and CDR2 SQIVND (reference sequence). This CDR3 has 13 residues. Here the CDR3 reads CASSMGGTSEAFF.

V and J are TRBV5-1 and TRBJ1-2; the D call from TCRdb, TRBD1, cannot be confirmed without DNA. The CDR3 is 13 amino acids. Germline assignment: CDR1 SGHRS and CDR2 YFSETQ. This CDR3 is CASSPDSYSGYTF.

The genes are TRBV7-8 and TRBJ2-2; TCRdb designates TRBD1, a call that cannot be tested without DNA. The germline V gene encodes CDR1 SGHVS and CDR2 FQNEAQ. The CDR3 has 19 residues. CDR3 in amino acids: CASSPPLGRNLRLTGELFF. Looking up the rest from reference TRBV7-8 and TRBJ2-2 gives the full variable domain: GAGVSQSPRYKVAKRGQDVALRCDPISGHVSLFWYQQALGQGPEFLTYFQNEAQLDKSGLPSDRFFAERPEGSVSTLKIQRTQQEDSAVYLCASSPPLGRNLRLTGELFFGEGSRLTVL.

J is TRBJ2-1 and V is TRBV4-3; TCRdb designates TRBD1, a call that cannot be tested without DNA. The V gene's germline CDR1 is LGHNA and CDR2 YSLEER. This CDR3 comprises 14 residues. The CDR3 is CASSPGSWIDEQFF.